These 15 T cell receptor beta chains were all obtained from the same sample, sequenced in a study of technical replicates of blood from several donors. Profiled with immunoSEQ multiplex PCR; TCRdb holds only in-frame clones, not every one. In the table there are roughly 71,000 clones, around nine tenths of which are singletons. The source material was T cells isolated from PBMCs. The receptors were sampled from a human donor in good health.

The CDR3: CASSPNQREIDTQYF. The CDR3 DNA reads as TGTGCCAGCAGCCCCAATCAGCGGGAGATAGATACGCAGTATTTT. The V gene is TRBV7-9, the J gene TRBJ2-3; TRBD2 matches at 8 bases. The V gene's germline CDR1 is SEHNR and CDR2 FQNEAQ (reference sequence). V dropped 5 bases and J dropped 5; count of bases not matched to a gene: 9. The CDR3 consists of 15 residues.

The CDR3 DNA is TGTGCCAGCAGGAGACAGGGTTTACCCCAAGAGACCCAGTACTTC. This sequence encodes CASRRQGLPQETQYF. The chain links TRBV2 to TRBJ2-5, with 7 bases identical to TRBD1. The CDR3 covers 15 residues. V gave up 6 bases and J gave up 1 base; unmatched junction bases: 8. The germline V gene has CDR1 SNHLY and CDR2 FYNNEI.

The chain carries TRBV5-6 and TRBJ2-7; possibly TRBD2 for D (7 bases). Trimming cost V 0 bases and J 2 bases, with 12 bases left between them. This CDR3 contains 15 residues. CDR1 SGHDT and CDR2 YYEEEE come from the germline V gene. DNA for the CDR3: TGTGCCAGCAGCTTGGTACGGGGGGCTGCCTACGAGCAGTACTTC. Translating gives CASSLVRGAAYEQYF.

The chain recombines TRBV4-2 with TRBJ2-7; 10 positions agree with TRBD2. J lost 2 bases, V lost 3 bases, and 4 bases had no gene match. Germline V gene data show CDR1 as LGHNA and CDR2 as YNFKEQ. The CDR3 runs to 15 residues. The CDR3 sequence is CASSQTSGLAYEQYF. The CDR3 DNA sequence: TGTGCCAGCAGCCAGACTAGCGGGTTAGCCTACGAGCAGTACTTC.

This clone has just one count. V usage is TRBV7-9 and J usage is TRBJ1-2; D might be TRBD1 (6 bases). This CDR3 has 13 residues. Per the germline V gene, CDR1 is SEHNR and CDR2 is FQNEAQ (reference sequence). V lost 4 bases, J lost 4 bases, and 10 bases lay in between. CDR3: CASSWEGGYGYTF. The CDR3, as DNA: TGTGCCAGCAGCTGGGAGGGGGGCTATGGCTACACCTTC.

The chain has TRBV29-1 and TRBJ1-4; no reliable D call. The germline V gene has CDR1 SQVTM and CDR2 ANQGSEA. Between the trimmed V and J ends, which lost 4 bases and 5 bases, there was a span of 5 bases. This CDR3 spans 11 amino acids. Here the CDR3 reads CSVVENEKLFF. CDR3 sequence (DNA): TGCAGCGTTGTGGAGAATGAAAAACTGTTTTTT.

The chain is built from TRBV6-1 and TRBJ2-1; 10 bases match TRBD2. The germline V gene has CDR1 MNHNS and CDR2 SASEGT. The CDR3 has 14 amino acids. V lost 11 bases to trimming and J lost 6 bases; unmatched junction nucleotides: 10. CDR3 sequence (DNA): TGTGCCGGAGGACTAGCGGCAATCCTCAATGAGCAGTTCTTC. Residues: CAGGLAAILNEQFF.

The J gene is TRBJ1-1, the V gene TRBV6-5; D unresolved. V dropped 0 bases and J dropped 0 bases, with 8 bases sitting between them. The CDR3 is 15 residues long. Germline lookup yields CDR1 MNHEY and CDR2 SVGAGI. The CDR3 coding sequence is TGTGCCAGCAGTTACTCTCGGTACTTGAACACTGAAGCTTTCTTT. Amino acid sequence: CASSYSRYLNTEAFF.

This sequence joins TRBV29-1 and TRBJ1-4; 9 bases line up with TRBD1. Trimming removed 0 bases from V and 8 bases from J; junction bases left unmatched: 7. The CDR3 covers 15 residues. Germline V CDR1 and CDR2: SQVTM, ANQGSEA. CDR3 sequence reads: CSVEDGGQGREKLFF. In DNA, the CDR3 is TGCAGCGTTGAAGATGGAGGACAGGGGAGAGAAAAACTGTTTTTT.

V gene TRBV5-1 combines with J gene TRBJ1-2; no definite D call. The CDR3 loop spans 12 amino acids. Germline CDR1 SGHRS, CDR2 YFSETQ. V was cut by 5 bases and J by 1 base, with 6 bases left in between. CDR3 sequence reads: CASREGNYGYTF. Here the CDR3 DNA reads TGCGCCAGCAGGGAGGGTAACTATGGCTACACCTTC.

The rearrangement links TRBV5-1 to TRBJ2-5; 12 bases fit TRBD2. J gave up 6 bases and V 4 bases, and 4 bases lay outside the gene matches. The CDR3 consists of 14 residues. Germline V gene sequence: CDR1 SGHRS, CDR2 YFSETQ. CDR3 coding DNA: TGCGCCAGCAGCATGACTAGCGGGAGCCAGACCCAGTACTTC. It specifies CASSMTSGSQTQYF.

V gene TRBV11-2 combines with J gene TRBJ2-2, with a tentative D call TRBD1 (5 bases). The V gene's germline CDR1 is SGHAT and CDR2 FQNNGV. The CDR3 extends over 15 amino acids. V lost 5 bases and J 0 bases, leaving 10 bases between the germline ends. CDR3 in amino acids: CASSPGSTNTGELFF. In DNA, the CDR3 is TGTGCCAGCAGCCCAGGGTCCACGAACACCGGGGAGCTGTTTTTT.

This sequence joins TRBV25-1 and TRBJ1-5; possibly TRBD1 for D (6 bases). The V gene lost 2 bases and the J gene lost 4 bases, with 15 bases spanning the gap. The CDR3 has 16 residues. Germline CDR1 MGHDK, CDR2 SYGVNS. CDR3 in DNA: TGTGCCAGCAGTGAAGGTCAGGGGCCTGTAAATCAGCCCCAGCATTTT. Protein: CASSEGQGPVNQPQHF.

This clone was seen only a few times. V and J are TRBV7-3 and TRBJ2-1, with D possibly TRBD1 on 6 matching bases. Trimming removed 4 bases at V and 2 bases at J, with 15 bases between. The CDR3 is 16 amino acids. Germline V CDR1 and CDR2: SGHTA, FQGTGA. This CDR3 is CASSSEQGPTYNEQFF. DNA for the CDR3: TGTGCCAGCAGCTCAGAGCAGGGGCCTACCTACAATGAGCAGTTCTTC.

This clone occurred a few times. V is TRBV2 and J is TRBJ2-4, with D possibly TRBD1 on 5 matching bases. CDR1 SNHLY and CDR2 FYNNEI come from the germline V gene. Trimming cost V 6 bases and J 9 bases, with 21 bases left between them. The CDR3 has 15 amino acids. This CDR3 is CASRIRGPERSIQYF. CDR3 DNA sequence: TGTGCCAGCAGGATTAGGGGCCCAGAGAGGAGCATTCAGTACTTC.